The subject of this entry is one T cell receptor (beta chain). The repertoire was sequenced with immunoSEQ multiplex PCR; TCRdb's copy has only in-frame clones and lacks some. The sample contains approximately 74,000 clones, roughly four fifths of which appear only once. This sample was taken from a study of OX40 agonist ivuxolimab in advanced cancers. Germline CDR1 MDHEN, CDR2 SYDVKM. Between the trimmed V and J ends, which lost 8 bases and 5 bases, there was a span of 12 bases. This CDR3 is 13 amino acids long. The receptor was isolated from an adult with an advanced solid tumor such as melanoma, head and neck, liver or kidney cancer. The chain carries TRBV28 and TRBJ1-4; no clear D. The sequencing here drew on CD4+ or CD8+ T cells sorted from blood, taken in a trial of the OX40 agonist ivuxolimab. Here the CDR3 DNA reads TGTGCCAGCTTGGGCCATCCGAATGAAAAACTGTTTTTT. Translated: CASLGHPNEKLFF.